The entry below gives a single TCR beta chain sequence along with its context. What it recognizes is unknown. This specimen belongs to a study of blood T cells in healthy people across ages. Alongside a J-beta primer mix, a sample-barcoded 5' primer served in a second PCR lasting roughly 6 to 12 cycles. TCRdb reanalysed the 5' RACE reads using MiXCR and keeps one entry per CDR3 protein. The table includes over 700,000 distinct CDR3 sequences, just under 25% detected once. Findings and limits, study-wide: Age showed a roughly linear inverse relationship with TCR beta diversity per million T cells.

Another study also made use of these data, one on T cells of mothers and their children. Per that study: Three healthy Caucasian mothers, along with their six children, served as the donors. Amplification in the second PCR used the M1S primer, which added sample barcodes and 2-4 random nucleotides. Slightly higher but non-significant overlap marked related mother-child pairs versus unrelated pairs.

The sequenced sample was blood. The TCR originated in a boy aged 10-17 years in good health.

The CDR3 nucleotides are TGTGCCAGTAGCTCTAACAGGGGCGCAAACCAAGAGACCCAGTACTTC. Translation gives CASSSNRGANQETQYF. This sequence joins TRBV28 and TRBJ2-5; 7 bases are shared with TRBD1. Germline V lookup: CDR1 MDHEN, CDR2 SYDVKM. The CDR3 contains 16 residues. Germline trimming cut 9 bases from V and 0 bases from J; bases unmatched to any gene: 13.